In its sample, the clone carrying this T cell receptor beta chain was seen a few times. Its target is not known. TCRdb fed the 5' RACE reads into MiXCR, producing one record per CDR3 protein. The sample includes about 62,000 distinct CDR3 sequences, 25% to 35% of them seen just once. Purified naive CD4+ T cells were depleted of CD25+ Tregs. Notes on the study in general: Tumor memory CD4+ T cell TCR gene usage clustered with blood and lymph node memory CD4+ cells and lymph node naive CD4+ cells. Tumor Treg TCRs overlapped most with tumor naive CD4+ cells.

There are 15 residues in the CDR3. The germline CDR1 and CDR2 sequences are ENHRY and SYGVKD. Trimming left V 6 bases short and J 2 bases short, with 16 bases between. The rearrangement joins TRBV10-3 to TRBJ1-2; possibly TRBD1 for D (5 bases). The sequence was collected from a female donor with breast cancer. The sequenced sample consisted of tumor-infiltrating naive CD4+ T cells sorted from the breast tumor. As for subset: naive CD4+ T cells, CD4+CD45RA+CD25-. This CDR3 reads CAIRAGGKTNYGYTF. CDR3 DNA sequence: TGTGCCATCAGGGCCGGGGGGAAAACCAACTATGGCTACACCTTC.